The table lists the clone carrying this T cell receptor beta chain with many counts. The data belong to a study of blood T cells in healthy people across ages. PCR was performed a second time for about 7 to 11 cycles using a sample-barcoded 5' primer and a J-beta primer mix. One entry per CDR3 protein, called by TCRdb with MiXCR from the 5' RACE reads. The sample shows 800,000 to 950,000 distinct CDR3 sequences, about 29% of them seen only once. The J segment lost 2 bases and the V segment lost 2 bases, leaving 2 bases of the junction unmatched. This CDR3 has 14 amino acids. Germline V CDR1 and CDR2: SGHRS, YFSETQ. These same records also appear under a second study, on T cells of mothers and their children. Turning to that study: Each mother yielded more than 10 million TCR beta CDR3 reads. Each child yielded 2.5 million to 3 million reads.

The sample consisted of blood. The receptor comes from a woman in her forties in good health. The gene calls are TRBV5-1 and TRBJ2-3; 7 bases line up with TRBD1. CDR3 sequence: CASSFGQDTDTQYF. CDR3 sequence (DNA): TGCGCCAGCAGCTTCGGACAGGACACAGATACGCAGTATTTT.